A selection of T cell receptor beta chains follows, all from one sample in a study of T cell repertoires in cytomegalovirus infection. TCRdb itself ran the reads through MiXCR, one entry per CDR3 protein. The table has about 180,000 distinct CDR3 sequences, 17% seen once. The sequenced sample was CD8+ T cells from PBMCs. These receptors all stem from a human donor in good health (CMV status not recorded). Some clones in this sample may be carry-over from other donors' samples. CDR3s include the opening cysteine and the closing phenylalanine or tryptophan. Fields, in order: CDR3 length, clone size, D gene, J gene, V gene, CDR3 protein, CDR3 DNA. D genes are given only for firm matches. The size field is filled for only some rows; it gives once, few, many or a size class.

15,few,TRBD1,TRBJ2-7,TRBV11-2,CASSPWGQGIYEQYF,TGTGCCAGCAGCCCATGGGGACAGGGGATCTACGAGCAGTACTTC
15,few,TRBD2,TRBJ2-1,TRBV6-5,CASSYGTSGGHEQFF,TGTGCCAGCAGTTATGGGACTAGCGGGGGTCATGAGCAGTTCTTC
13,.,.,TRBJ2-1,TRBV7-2,CASSWLSYNEQFF,TGTGCCAGCAGCTGGTTAAGCTACAATGAGCAGTTCTTC
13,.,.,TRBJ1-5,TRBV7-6,CASSLGGPGAQHF,TGTGCCAGCAGCTTAGGTGGTCCAGGGGCCCAGCATTTT
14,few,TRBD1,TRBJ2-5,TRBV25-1,CASSEDRFTETQYF,TGTGCCAGCAGTGAGGACAGGTTTACGGAGACCCAGTACTTC
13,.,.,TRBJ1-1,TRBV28,CASSLTGHTEAFF,TGTGCCAGCAGTTTAACCGGACACACTGAAGCTTTCTTT
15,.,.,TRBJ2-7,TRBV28,CASSPLWGLNYEQYF,TGTGCCAGCAGTCCCCTATGGGGACTGAACTACGAGCAGTACTTC
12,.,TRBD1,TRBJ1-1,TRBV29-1,CSLRQGGTEAFF,TGCAGCCTCCGACAGGGAGGTACTGAAGCTTTCTTT
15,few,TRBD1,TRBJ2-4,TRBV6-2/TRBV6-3,CASSQSSDRVAIQYF,TGTGCCAGCAGCCAATCCTCGGACAGGGTCGCCATTCAGTACTTC
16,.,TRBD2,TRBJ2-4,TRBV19,CASSIDAGGPSYIQYF,TGTGCCAGTAGTATAGACGCGGGGGGGCCGAGCTACATTCAGTACTTC
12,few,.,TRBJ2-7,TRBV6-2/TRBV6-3,CASSYSTGEQYF,TGTGCCAGCAGTTACTCGACGGGCGAGCAGTACTTC
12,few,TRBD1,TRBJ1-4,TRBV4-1,CASGQGDEKLFF,TGCGCCAGCGGACAGGGGGATGAAAAACTGTTTTTT
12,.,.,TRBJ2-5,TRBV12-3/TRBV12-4,CASSGIQETQYF,TGTGCCAGCAGCGGGATCCAAGAGACCCAGTACTTC
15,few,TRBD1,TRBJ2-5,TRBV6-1,CASRFIRDSQETQYF,TGTGCCAGCAGATTTATCAGGGACAGCCAAGAGACCCAGTACTTC
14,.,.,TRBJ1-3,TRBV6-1,CASSEPAGGNTIYF,TGTGCCAGCAGTGAACCAGCGGGTGGAAACACCATATATTTT
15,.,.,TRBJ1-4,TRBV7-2,CASSRGQFRDEKLFF,TGTGCCAGCAGCCGAGGACAGTTCAGGGATGAAAAACTGTTTTTT
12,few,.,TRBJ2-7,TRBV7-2,CASSLVGSEQYF,TGTGCCAGCAGCTTAGTCGGTAGCGAGCAGTACTTC
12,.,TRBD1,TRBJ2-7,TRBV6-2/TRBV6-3,CASRDRLYEQYF,TGTGCCAGCCGGGACAGGCTCTACGAGCAGTACTTC
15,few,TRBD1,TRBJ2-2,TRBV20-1,CSARGQGIDTGELFF,TGCAGTGCTAGAGGACAGGGAATCGACACCGGGGAGCTGTTTTTT
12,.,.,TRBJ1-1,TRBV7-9,CASQLGNTEAFF,TGTGCCAGCCAATTGGGCAACACTGAAGCTTTCTTT
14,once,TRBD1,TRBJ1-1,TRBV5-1,CASSRGTGGTEAFF,TGCGCCAGCAGCCGGGGGACAGGGGGCACTGAAGCTTTCTTT
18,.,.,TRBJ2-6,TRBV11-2,CASSLGAGVYSGANVLTF,TGTGCCAGCAGCTTAGGGGCAGGAGTGTACTCTGGGGCCAACGTCCTGACTTTC
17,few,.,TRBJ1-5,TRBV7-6,CASSLTHGRGSNQPQHF,TGTGCCAGCAGCTTAACTCACGGCAGGGGAAGCAATCAGCCCCAGCATTTT
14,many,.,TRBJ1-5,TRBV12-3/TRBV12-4,CASSLGADNQPQHF,TGTGCCAGCAGTTTAGGGGCAGACAATCAGCCCCAGCATTTT
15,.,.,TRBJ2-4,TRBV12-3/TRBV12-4,CASTRGSSNENIQYF,TGTGCCAGCACTCGAGGGTCGAGCAACGAAAACATTCAGTACTTC
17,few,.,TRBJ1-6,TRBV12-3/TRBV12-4,CASSFNPGHFPNSPLHF,TGTGCCAGCAGCTTTAACCCGGGACATTTTCCAAATTCACCCCTCCACTTT